These 9 T cell receptor beta chains came from one sample sequenced in a study of blood T cell repertoires in COVID-19. Measured with immunoSEQ multiplex PCR; TCRdb has only the in-frame clones, and not every one. The sample lists 98,000 or so clones, roughly 89% seen once, with around 5.5% in the top ten. Sequenced sample: peripheral blood. These receptors originate from a human donor in a cohort sampled during active COVID-19.

This chain links TRBV18 with TRBJ2-7; 8 positions match TRBD2. V was pared by 2 bases and J by 0 bases, with 6 bases of the junction left unmatched. Germline V lookup: CDR1 KGHSH, CDR2 LQKENI. The CDR3 loop spans 16 amino acids. CDR3 protein: CASSPILAASSYEQYF. The CDR3 region has the DNA TGTGCCAGCTCACCAATACTAGCGGCTAGCTCCTACGAGCAGTACTTC.

This chain links TRBV28 with TRBJ1-3; D gene ambiguous. The CDR3 totals 15 residues. Germline assignment: CDR1 MDHEN and CDR2 SYDVKM. Trimming removed 7 bases at V and 5 bases at J, with 18 bases between. Written as DNA, the CDR3 is TGTGCCAGCACCCCTCCGGAGGGTTTTAGAAACACCATATATTTT. Translating gives CASTPPEGFRNTIYF.

CDR3 sequence: CASSSNGFNRGNTEAFF. As DNA, the CDR3 is TGTGCCAGTAGCAGCAACGGCTTCAACAGGGGGAACACTGAAGCTTTCTTT. The chain employs TRBV19 and TRBJ1-1; 7 bases align to TRBD1. The V gene end was trimmed by 6 bases and the J gene end by 1 base; junction bases not matched to a gene: 14. The CDR3 extends over 17 amino acids. Germline CDR1 is LNHDA and CDR2 is SQIVND (reference sequence).

V gene TRBV14 combines with J gene TRBJ2-7, with 8 nucleotides matching TRBD2. The CDR3 is made up of 15 amino acids. Germline-derived CDR1 and CDR2 are SGHDN and FVKESK. V trimming: 1 base; J trimming: 4 bases; junction bases outside the gene matches: 6. CDR3 sequence: CASSQGLATTYEQYF. CDR3 DNA: TGTGCCAGCAGCCAAGGACTAGCGACAACTTACGAGCAGTACTTC. Using reference TRBV14 and TRBJ2-7 for the parts outside the CDR3, the full variable domain is EAGVTQFPSHSVIEKGQTVTLRCDPISGHDNLYWYRRVMGKEIKFLLHFVKESKQDESGMPNNRFLAERTGGTYSTLKVQPAELEDSGVYFCASSQGLATTYEQYFGPGTRLTVT.

The chain combines TRBV9 with TRBJ2-2, with D maybe TRBD1 (5 bases). Trimming cost V 3 bases and J 4 bases, with 10 bases left between them. The V gene's germline CDR1 is SGDLS and CDR2 YYNGEE. The CDR3 has 14 amino acids. This CDR3 is CASSDRKLTGELFF. The CDR3 DNA reads TGTGCCAGCAGCGACAGGAAACTCACCGGGGAGCTGTTTTTT.

The chain links TRBV18 to TRBJ2-6; TRBD1 matches 9 bases. There are 18 residues in the CDR3. In germline, CDR1 is KGHSH, CDR2 LQKENI. With 0 bases clipped from V and 3 bases from J, the junction kept 6 bases outside the gene matches. The CDR3: CASSPPGQGVSGANVLTF. DNA for the CDR3: TGTGCCAGCTCACCACCGGGACAGGGTGTTAGTGGGGCCAACGTCCTGACTTTC.

The chain carries TRBV5-1 and TRBJ1-4; TRBD1 is a possible D gene (6 bases). V was pared by 5 bases and J by 8 bases, with 16 bases between. Germline V CDR1 and CDR2: SGHRS, YFSETQ. The CDR3 sequence is 14 residues long. CDR3 protein: CASRLFTGNEKLFF. The CDR3 region has the DNA TGCGCCAGCAGACTATTCACAGGGAACGAAAAACTGTTTTTT.

The V and J genes are TRBV5-5 and TRBJ2-7, with 8 positions matching TRBD2. After removal of 5 bases from V and 1 base from J, the junction contained 8 bases not matched to a gene. The CDR3 has 15 residues. CDR1 and CDR2 from the germline V gene are SGHKS and YYEKEE (reference sequence). CDR3 coding DNA: TGTGCCAGCAGAGACAGCGGGAGCCGGTCCTACGAGCAGTACTTC. Protein sequence: CASRDSGSRSYEQYF.

This clone ranks as medium-sized. J is TRBJ2-1 and V is TRBV6-6; D is unresolved. Trimming cost V 5 bases and J 9 bases, with 8 bases left between them. The CDR3 is 11 residues long. Germline-derived CDR1 and CDR2 are MNHNY and SVGAGI (reference sequence). CDR3 residues: CASSPSGEQFF. For the CDR3, the DNA is TGTGCCAGCAGTCCCTCGGGTGAGCAGTTCTTC.